A selection of T cell receptor beta chains follows, all from one sample in a study of identical twins. TCRdb fed the 5' RACE reads into MiXCR, producing one record per CDR3 protein. Of 600,000 to 800,000 distinct CDR3 sequences in the sample, 21% were seen once. This same sample was also taken into another study, of T cells expressing NK-cell markers.

Sequenced material: PBMCs. These TCRs come from a woman aged 18-29 years in good health. Both conserved end residues are part of each CDR3. D genes are given only for firm matches. Size values are once, few and many counts, or a class for expanded clones, and some rows have none.

abundance	v_gene	j_gene	d_gene	CDR3aa	CDR3nt
-	TRBV6-1	TRBJ2-2	-	CASSVDRTVTGELFF	TGTGCCAGCAGTGTTGACAGGACCGTCACCGGGGAGCTGTTTTTT
few	TRBV25-1	TRBJ1-4	-	CAIRGTSCEKLFF	TGTGCCATCAGGGGAACTAGCTGTGAAAAACTGTTTTTT
many	TRBV29-1	TRBJ2-1	TRBD1	CSVDRTGVDEQFF	TGCAGCGTTGACAGGACAGGGGTGGATGAGCAGTTCTTC
many	TRBV6-1	TRBJ1-2	-	CASSSWDGGGYTF	TGTGCCAGCAGCTCCTGGGACGGCGGGGGCTACACCTTC
few	TRBV12-3/TRBV12-4	TRBJ2-1	-	CASSSPFRGAGTYNEQFF	TGTGCCAGCAGTTCTCCATTCCGGGGGGCTGGGACCTACAATGAGCAGTTCTTC
few	TRBV20-1	TRBJ2-1	TRBD2	CSASGTSGKGSEQFF	TGCAGTGCAAGTGGGACTAGCGGGAAAGGAAGTGAGCAGTTCTTC
-	TRBV29-1	TRBJ2-3	TRBD2	CSVEMREVGDTQYF	TGCAGCGTTGAAATGCGGGAGGTGGGAGATACGCAGTATTTT
few	TRBV29-1	TRBJ2-3	-	CSVEARWDTQYF	TGCAGCGTGGAGGCCAGGTGGGATACGCAGTATTTT
few	TRBV6-5	TRBJ1-2	-	CASYLNGYTF	TGTGCCAGCTATTTAAACGGCTACACCTTC
few	TRBV10-3	TRBJ2-7	TRBD2	CAISDRREGYEQYF	TGTGCCATCAGTGATCGGCGGGAGGGCTACGAGCAGTACTTC
few	TRBV29-1	TRBJ2-2	-	CSVLGVGIGDTGELFF	TGCAGCGTTTTAGGGGTTGGGATAGGGGACACCGGGGAGCTGTTTTTT
many	TRBV29-1	TRBJ1-2	TRBD1	CSLGQDYGYTF	TGCAGCCTAGGACAGGACTATGGCTACACCTTC
-	TRBV12-3/TRBV12-4	TRBJ2-7	TRBD2	CASTEREIGEQYF	TGTGCCAGCACGGAGCGGGAAATCGGCGAGCAGTACTTC
-	TRBV5-1	TRBJ2-5	TRBD1	CASSETGQTVETQYF	TGCGCCAGCAGCGAGACGGGACAGACAGTAGAGACCCAGTACTTC
-	TRBV20-1	TRBJ2-5	-	CSAARADQETQYF	TGCAGTGCTGCCCGGGCTGACCAAGAGACCCAGTACTTC
-	TRBV11-2	TRBJ2-5	-	CASGTLGVTQYF	TGTGCCAGCGGAACTTTAGGGGTAACCCAGTACTTC
few	TRBV24-1	TRBJ2-5	-	CATSDLHGEPQYF	TGTGCCACCAGTGATTTGCATGGGGAACCCCAGTACTTC
-	TRBV29-1	TRBJ2-7	TRBD2	CSVGLAGLEQYF	TGCAGCGTTGGACTAGCGGGGCTCGAGCAGTACTTC